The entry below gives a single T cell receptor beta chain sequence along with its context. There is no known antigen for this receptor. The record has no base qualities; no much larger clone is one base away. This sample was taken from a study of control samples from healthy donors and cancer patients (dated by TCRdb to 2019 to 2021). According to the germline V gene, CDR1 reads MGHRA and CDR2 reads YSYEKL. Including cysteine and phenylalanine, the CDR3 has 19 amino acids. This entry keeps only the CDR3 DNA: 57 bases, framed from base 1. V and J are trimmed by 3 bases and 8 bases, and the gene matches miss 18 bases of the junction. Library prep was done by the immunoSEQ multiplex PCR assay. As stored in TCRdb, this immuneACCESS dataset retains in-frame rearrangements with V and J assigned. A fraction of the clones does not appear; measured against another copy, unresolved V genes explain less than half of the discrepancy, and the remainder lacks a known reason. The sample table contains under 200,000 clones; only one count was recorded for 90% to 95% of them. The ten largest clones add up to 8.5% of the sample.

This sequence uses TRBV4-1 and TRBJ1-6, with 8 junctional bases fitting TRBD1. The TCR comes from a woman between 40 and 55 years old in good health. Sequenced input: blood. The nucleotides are TGCGCCAGCAGCCACATAAGACCCAGGGGGCCCAACCAAGATTCACCCCTCCACTTT. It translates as CASSHIRPRGPNQDSPLHF.